Detailed here is one T cell receptor (beta chain). What this receptor recognizes is not known. No much larger clone is present one base from it, and per-base qualities are unavailable. These data are taken from a study of preoperative IRX-2 immunotherapy in early breast cancer (dated by TCRdb to between 2018 and 2021). The CDR3, from cysteine to phenylalanine, totals 14 residues. The only DNA kept is the CDR3, 42 bases in frame from the first base. The germline V gene provides CDR1 MDHEN and CDR2 SYDVKM. V loses 7 bases, J loses 6 bases, and the germline ends lie 15 bases apart. The library was generated by the immunoSEQ multiplex PCR assay. TCRdb took over this immuneACCESS table, retaining in-frame rearrangements with V and J assigned. Such tables are incomplete; in checked studies, under half of the missing clones stem from an unresolved V gene, and the remainder is unexplained. Present in this sample are about 98,000 clones, roughly 89% of which were seen just once. 2% to 2.5% of the sample is taken by the ten largest.

Per the publication, the treatment or condition label means: preoperative locoregional IRX-2 cytokine immunotherapy. The samples were obtained from a phase Ib study that tested preoperative, locoregional IRX-2 cytokine immunotherapy designed to prime immune responses. Donors were patients with early-stage breast cancer who received IRX-2 before surgery. Recombination joined TRBV28 with TRBJ2-2, and the D gene may be TRBD1, 6 bases matching. The clonotype comes from a human donor with breast cancer. The sample here was tumor tissue, taken after IRX-2 immunotherapy. The nucleotide sequence is given as TGTGCCAGCACCCTACAGGGATACTCCGGGGAGCTGTTTTTT. Its translation reads: CASTLQGYSGELFF.